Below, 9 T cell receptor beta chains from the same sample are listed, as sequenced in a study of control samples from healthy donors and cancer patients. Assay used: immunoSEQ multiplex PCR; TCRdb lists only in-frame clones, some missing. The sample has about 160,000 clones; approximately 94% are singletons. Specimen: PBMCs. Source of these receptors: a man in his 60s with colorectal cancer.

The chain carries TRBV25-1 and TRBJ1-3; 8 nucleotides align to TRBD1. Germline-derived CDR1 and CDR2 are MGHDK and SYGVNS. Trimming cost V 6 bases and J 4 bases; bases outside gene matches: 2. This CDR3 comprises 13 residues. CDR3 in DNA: TGTGCCAGCAGCCGACAGGGGGGAAACACCATATATTTT. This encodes CASSRQGGNTIYF. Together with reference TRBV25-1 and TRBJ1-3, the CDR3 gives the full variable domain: EADIYQTPRYLVIGTGKKITLECSQTMGHDKMYWYQQDPGMELHLIHYSYGVNSTEKGDLSSESTVSRIRTEHFPLTLESARPSHTSQYLCASSRQGGNTIYFGEGSWLTVV.

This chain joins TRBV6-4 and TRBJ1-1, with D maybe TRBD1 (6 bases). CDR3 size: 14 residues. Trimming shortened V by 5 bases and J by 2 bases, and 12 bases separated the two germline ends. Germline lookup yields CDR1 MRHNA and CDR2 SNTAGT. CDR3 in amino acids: CASSIQGGNTEAFF. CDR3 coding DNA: TGTGCCAGCAGTATACAGGGTGGTAACACTGAAGCTTTCTTT.

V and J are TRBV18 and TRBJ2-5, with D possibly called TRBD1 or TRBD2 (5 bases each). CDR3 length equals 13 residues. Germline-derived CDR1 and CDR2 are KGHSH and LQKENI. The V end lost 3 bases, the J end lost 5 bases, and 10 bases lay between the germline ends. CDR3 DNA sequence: TGTGCCAGCTCACCTTTAGAGGGGGAGACCCAGTACTTC. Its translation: CASSPLEGETQYF.

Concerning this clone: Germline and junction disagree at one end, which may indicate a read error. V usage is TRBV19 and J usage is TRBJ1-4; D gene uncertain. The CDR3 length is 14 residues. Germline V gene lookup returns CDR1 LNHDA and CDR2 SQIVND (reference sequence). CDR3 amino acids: CASSADFDNEKLFF. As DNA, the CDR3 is TGTGCCAGTAGCGCCGATTTCGATAATGAGAAACTGTTTTTT.

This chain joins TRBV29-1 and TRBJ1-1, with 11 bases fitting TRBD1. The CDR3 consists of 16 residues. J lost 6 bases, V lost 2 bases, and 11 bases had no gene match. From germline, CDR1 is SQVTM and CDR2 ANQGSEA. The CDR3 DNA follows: TGCAGCGTTGAACCGGGACAGGGGGGGGCCGGGGCTGAAGCTTTCTTT. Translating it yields CSVEPGQGGAGAEAFF.

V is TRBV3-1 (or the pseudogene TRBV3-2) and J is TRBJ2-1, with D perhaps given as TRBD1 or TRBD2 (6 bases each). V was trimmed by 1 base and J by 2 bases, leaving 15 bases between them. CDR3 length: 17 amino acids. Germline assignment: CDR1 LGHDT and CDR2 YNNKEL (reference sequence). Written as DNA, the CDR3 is TGTGCCAGCAGCCAAGTTGCTTCCCGGGGGCCCTACAATGAGCAGTTCTTC. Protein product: CASSQVASRGPYNEQFF.

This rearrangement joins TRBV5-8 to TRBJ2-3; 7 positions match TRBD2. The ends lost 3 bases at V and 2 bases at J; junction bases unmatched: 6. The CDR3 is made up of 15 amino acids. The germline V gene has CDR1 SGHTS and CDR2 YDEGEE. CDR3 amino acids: CASSSSGALTDTQYF. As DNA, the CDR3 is TGTGCCAGCAGCTCCAGCGGGGCCCTCACAGATACGCAGTATTTT.

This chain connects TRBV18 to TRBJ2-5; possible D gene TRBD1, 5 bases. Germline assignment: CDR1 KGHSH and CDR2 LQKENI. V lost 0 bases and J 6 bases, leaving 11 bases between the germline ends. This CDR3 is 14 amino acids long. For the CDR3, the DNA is TGTGCCAGCTCACCACCGCCAGGGTCGAAGACCCAGTACTTC. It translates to CASSPPPGSKTQYF. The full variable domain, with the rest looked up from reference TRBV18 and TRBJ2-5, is NAGVMQNPRHLVRRRGQEARLRCSPMKGHSHVYWYRQLPEEGLKFMVYLQKENIIDESGMPKERFSAEFPKEGPSILRIQQVVRGDSAAYFCASSPPPGSKTQYFGPGTRLLVL.

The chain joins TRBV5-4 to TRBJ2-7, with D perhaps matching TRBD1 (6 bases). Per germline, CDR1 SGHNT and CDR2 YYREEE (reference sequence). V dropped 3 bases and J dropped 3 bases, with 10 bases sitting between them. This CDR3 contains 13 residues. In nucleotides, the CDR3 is TGTGCCAGCAGCTGGGACAATCTCTACGAGCAGTACTTC. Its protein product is CASSWDNLYEQYF.